Shown below are 21 T cell receptor beta chains from a single sample sequenced in a study of blood T cell repertoires in COVID-19. Measured with immunoSEQ multiplex PCR; TCRdb has only the in-frame clones, and not every one. The table includes about 87,000 clones, more than 85% detected once. Material for sequencing was peripheral blood. The receptors were gathered from a man in his forties with acute or convalescent COVID-19.

V and J are TRBV4-2 and TRBJ1-1; TRBD1 aligns across 7 bases. Looked up from germline, CDR1 is LGHNA and CDR2 is YNFKEQ. The CDR3 consists of 14 residues. Trimming took 4 bases from V and 4 from J; bases not matched to a gene: 6. The CDR3 DNA follows: TGTGCCAGCAGCCGCGGACAGGACCCCACTGAAGCTTTCTTT. It encodes CASSRGQDPTEAFF.

The chain has TRBV7-2 and TRBJ1-4; D is undetermined. Germline lookup yields CDR1 SGHTA and CDR2 FQGNSA. V was shortened by 4 bases and J by 8 bases, with 8 bases between the two germline ends. The CDR3 length is 12 residues. The CDR3 here is CASSSPGEKLFF. CDR3 coding DNA: TGTGCCAGCAGCTCCCCGGGGGAAAAACTGTTTTTT.

This sequence joins TRBV7-8 and TRBJ2-3; no clear D. Per germline, CDR1 SGHVS and CDR2 FQNEAQ. V lost 5 bases and J lost 5, with 11 bases in between. This CDR3 contains 13 residues. CDR3 nucleotide sequence: TGTGCCAGCAGCCCGACTCGCGGAGATACGCAGTATTTT. Protein sequence: CASSPTRGDTQYF.

The chain couples TRBV5-1 to TRBJ2-5; 13 bases map to TRBD2. The CDR3 has 14 amino acids. CDR1 SGHRS and CDR2 YFSETQ come from the germline V gene. The ends lost 6 bases at V and 2 bases at J; junction bases unmatched: 1. The CDR3 DNA follows: TGCGCCAGCAAACTAGCGGGGGGGCAAGAGACCCAGTACTTC. Translated, it gives CASKLAGGQETQYF.

This rearrangement joins TRBV19 to TRBJ1-5, with D possibly being TRBD1 (5 bases). The CDR3 covers 15 residues. Germline values: CDR1 LNHDA, CDR2 SQIVND (reference sequence). Trimming left V 0 bases short and J 6 bases short, with 12 bases between. The chain's CDR3 is CASSIDAGLGQPQHF. The DNA for the CDR3 is TGTGCCAGTAGTATAGATGCGGGGCTGGGTCAGCCCCAGCATTTT.

The chain combines TRBV7-2 with TRBJ1-1; D is unresolved. The CDR3 contains 12 residues. The germline V gene encodes CDR1 SGHTA and CDR2 FQGNSA. V shed 10 bases and J shed 6 bases, with 15 bases lying between them. CDR3 residues: CAIRPGVAEAFF. The CDR3 DNA reads as TGTGCCATCCGGCCGGGTGTCGCTGAAGCTTTCTTT. The entire variable domain, with the rest obtained from reference TRBV7-2 and TRBJ1-1, is as follows: GAGVSQSPSNKVTEKGKDVELRCDPISGHTALYWYRQSLGQGLEFLIYFQGNSAPDKSGLPSDRFSAERTGGSVSTLTIQRTQQEDSAVYLCAIRPGVAEAFFGQGTRLTVV.

The gene calls are TRBV5-1 and TRBJ2-7; maybe TRBD2 (5 bases). The CDR3 contains 13 residues. Germline values: CDR1 SGHRS, CDR2 YFSETQ. V lost 0 bases to trimming and J lost 6 bases, with 10 bases between them. CDR3 sequence reads: CASSLAGEIEQYF. The CDR3, as DNA: TGCGCCAGCAGCTTGGCCGGGGAGATCGAGCAGTACTTC.

The chain has TRBV5-1 and TRBJ1-3; TRBD1 is a possible D gene (6 bases). V lost 0 bases to trimming and J lost 8 bases, with 9 bases between them. Per germline, CDR1 SGHRS and CDR2 YFSETQ. This CDR3 region has 13 residues. The CDR3, as DNA: TGCGCCAGCAGCTTGGAGTCAGGGGACACCATATATTTT. It yields the protein CASSLESGDTIYF.

The rearrangement uses TRBV19 and TRBJ1-2, with 7 positions matching TRBD1. The length of the CDR3 is 16 residues. Germline V gene lookup returns CDR1 LNHDA and CDR2 SQIVND (reference sequence). J gave up 4 bases and V 0 bases, and 8 bases lay outside the gene matches. The CDR3 nucleotides are TGTGCCAGTAGTATAGATTCTACAGGGGAGTTCTATGGCTACACCTTC. This translates into CASSIDSTGEFYGYTF.

This clone has just a few counts. The rearrangement joins TRBV30 to TRBJ2-2, with D tentatively TRBD2 (6 bases). The CDR3 has 13 amino acids. From germline, CDR1 is GTSNPN and CDR2 SVGIG (reference sequence). The DNA of the CDR3 is TGTGCTCGGGACTCATTAAACACCGGGGAGCTGTTTTTT. This encodes CARDSLNTGELFF.

This chain's CDR3 is CASRSHMTGGIGELFF. CDR3 nucleotides: TGTGCCAGTCGCTCCCATATGACAGGGGGCATCGGGGAGCTGTTTTTT. The J gene is TRBJ2-2, the V gene TRBV19; 10 positions match TRBD1. This CDR3 region has 16 residues. In germline, CDR1 is LNHDA, CDR2 SQIVND (reference sequence). Unmatched junction bases numbered 13, after V lost 8 bases and J lost 7 bases.

The V and J genes are TRBV6-5 and TRBJ2-5; possibly TRBD1 for D (5 bases). The V and J ends lost 5 bases and 3 bases respectively, with 16 bases between them. The CDR3 length is 15 residues. The V gene's germline CDR1 is MNHEY and CDR2 SVGAGI. The CDR3 DNA reads as TGTGCCAGCAGTCGCGAACCGGACATAGAAGAGACCCAGTACTTC. This sequence encodes CASSREPDIEETQYF.

The rearrangement links TRBV4-2 to TRBJ1-3; the match to TRBD1 covers 8 bases. V lost 6 bases, J lost 1 base, and 8 bases stayed unmatched. The CDR3 contains 16 residues. The germline V gene encodes CDR1 LGHNA and CDR2 YNFKEQ. The CDR3 bases are TGTGCCAGCAGGACAGTACAGGGGGAATCTGGAAACACCATATATTTT. Its protein is CASRTVQGESGNTIYF.

The chain joins TRBV7-2 to TRBJ2-3; tentatively, D is TRBD1 (5 bases). The CDR3 is 16 residues long. The V and J ends lost 1 base and 1 base respectively, with 12 bases between them. Germline lookup yields CDR1 SGHTA and CDR2 FQGNSA. CDR3 bases: TGTGCCAGCAGCTTAGAAGGGGTCAGGGGCACAGATACGCAGTATTTT. Protein product: CASSLEGVRGTDTQYF.

This rearrangement joins TRBV6-5 to TRBJ1-4, with a possible D match to TRBD1 (5 bases). CDR1 MNHEY and CDR2 SVGAGI come from the germline V gene. The CDR3 totals 11 residues. V was clipped by 7 bases and J by 5 bases, with 5 bases between them. The CDR3 loop is CASTGNEKLFF. The CDR3 region has the DNA TGTGCCAGCACAGGGAATGAAAAACTGTTTTTT.

The chain is built from TRBV6-4 and TRBJ2-5, with TRBD1 matching over 8 bases. The V gene's germline CDR1 is MRHNA and CDR2 SNTAGT. V gave up 6 bases and J gave up 9 bases; unmatched junction bases: 12. There are 14 residues in the CDR3. The CDR3 protein is CASSPEEGTGPQYF. Here the CDR3 DNA reads TGTGCCAGCAGCCCCGAAGAGGGGACAGGTCCCCAGTACTTC.

The rearrangement joins TRBV2 to TRBJ2-1; 7 bases map to TRBD2. CDR1 is SNHLY, CDR2 FYNNEI, per germline. This CDR3 region has 14 residues. V lost 4 bases and J lost 2; bases outside the gene matches: 2. The CDR3 reads CASSGEGTYNEQFF. CDR3 nucleotide sequence: TGTGCCAGCAGTGGGGAGGGGACCTACAATGAGCAGTTCTTC. Filled out from reference TRBV2 and TRBJ2-1, the complete variable domain reads EPEVTQTPSHQVTQMGQEVILRCVPISNHLYFYWYRQILGQKVEFLVSFYNNEISEKSEIFDDQFSVERPDGSNFTLKIRSTKLEDSAMYFCASSGEGTYNEQFFGPGTRLTVL.

The chain recombines TRBV11-2 with TRBJ2-2; TRBD1 agrees at 9 bases. V lost 1 base and J lost 3; bases outside the gene matches: 3. The CDR3 has 16 amino acids. The germline CDR1 and CDR2 sequences are SGHAT and FQNNGV. CDR3 loop: CASSLVNRGHTGELFF. For the CDR3, the DNA is TGTGCCAGCAGCTTAGTTAACAGGGGGCACACCGGGGAGCTGTTTTTT.

The CDR3 DNA sequence: TGTGCCAGCAGCCAAGCCGGGACAGAAACCGGGGAGCTGTTTTTT. Translation gives CASSQAGTETGELFF. The rearrangement links TRBV3-1 (or the pseudogene TRBV3-2) to TRBJ2-2; TRBD1 matches 7 bases. The trim removed 1 base at V and 5 bases at J, leaving 4 bases unmatched. CDR1 is LGHDT and CDR2 is YNNKEL in the germline V gene (reference sequence). The CDR3 runs to 15 residues.

V gene TRBV3-1 (or the pseudogene TRBV3-2) combines with J gene TRBJ2-5; 8 bases agree with TRBD2. Trimming took 0 bases from V and 3 from J; bases not matched to a gene: 6. Germline values: CDR1 LGHDT, CDR2 YNNKEL (reference sequence). The CDR3 is 16 amino acids. CDR3 sequence reads: CASSQDFRAGEETQYF. The CDR3 nucleotides read TGTGCCAGCAGCCAAGATTTTCGAGCGGGAGAAGAGACCCAGTACTTC.

The rearrangement joins TRBV5-5 to TRBJ1-6; D unclear. Trimming left V 0 bases short and J 0 bases short, with 7 bases between. This CDR3 region has 16 residues. Germline CDR1 is SGHKS and CDR2 is YYEKEE (reference sequence). DNA of the CDR3: TGTGCCAGCAGCTTGGGACAACGCTCCTATAATTCACCCCTCCACTTT. It encodes CASSLGQRSYNSPLHF.